This TCR beta chain was recovered during a study of blood T cell repertoires in COVID-19. Original processing methods: Using reference gene primer amplification, nucleated cell counts were estimated. Repertoires were generated with immunoSEQ multiplex PCR, while TCRdb's copy carries only in-frame clones and drops some. V and J calls and clone size follow that table, whereas D and trimming were derived from the DNA. The table has just under 90,000 clones, more than 70% seen once. Germline lookup yields CDR1 LNHDA and CDR2 SQIVND (reference sequence). This CDR3 comprises 13 residues. V shed 4 bases and J shed 5 bases, with 8 bases lying between them. This clone was seen many times.

Source material: peripheral blood. The origin of this receptor is an elderly woman with acute or convalescent COVID-19. J is TRBJ1-4 and V is TRBV19; D remains unclear. CDR3 sequence: CASSTHTNEKLFF. The CDR3 region has the DNA TGTGCCAGTAGTACTCATACAAATGAAAAACTGTTTTTT.